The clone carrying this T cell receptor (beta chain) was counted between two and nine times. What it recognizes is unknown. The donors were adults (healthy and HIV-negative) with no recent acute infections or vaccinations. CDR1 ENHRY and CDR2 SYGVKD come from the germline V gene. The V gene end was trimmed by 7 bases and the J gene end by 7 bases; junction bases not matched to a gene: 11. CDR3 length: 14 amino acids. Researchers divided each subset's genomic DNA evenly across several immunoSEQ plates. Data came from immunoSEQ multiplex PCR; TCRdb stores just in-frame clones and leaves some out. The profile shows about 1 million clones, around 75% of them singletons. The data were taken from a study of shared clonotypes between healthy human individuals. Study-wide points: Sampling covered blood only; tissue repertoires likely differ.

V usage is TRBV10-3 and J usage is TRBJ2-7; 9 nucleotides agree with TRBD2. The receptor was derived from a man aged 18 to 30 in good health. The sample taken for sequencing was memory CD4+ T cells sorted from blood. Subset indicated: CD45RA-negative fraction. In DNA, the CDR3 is TGTGCCATCACCGCGCGGGGGGGTCAAGGAGAGCAGTACTTC. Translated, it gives CAITARGGQGEQYF.